The 29 T cell receptor beta chains in this list originate from one sample, sequenced in a study of spatial heterogeneity in lung cancer. The time point here: blood at routine non-recurrence follow-up after resection. TCRdb ran MiXCR on the 5' RACE reads and lists one entry per CDR3 protein. The repertoire includes tens of thousands of distinct CDR3 sequences, roughly 19% of them detected once, and just over 20% sits in the top ten. The sample consisted of PBMCs, taken at follow-up. All receptors derive from a male donor with early-stage non-small cell lung cancer.

This clonotype has a handful of counts. The rearrangement links TRBV11-2 to TRBJ2-3; D is perhaps TRBD1 or TRBD2 (5 bases each). CDR1 and CDR2 (germline): SGHAT, FQNNGV. Trimming shortened V by 6 bases and J by 6 bases, and 22 bases separated the two germline ends. The CDR3 extends over 16 amino acids. CDR3 DNA sequence: TGTGCCAGCAGTCTCAACACGGGACGCTGGGAGGATACGCAGTATTTT. Translated: CASSLNTGRWEDTQYF. The full variable domain, rest sourced from reference TRBV11-2 and TRBJ2-3, is EAGVAQSPRYKIIEKRQSVAFWCNPISGHATLYWYQQILGQGPKLLIQFQNNGVVDDSQLPKDRFSAERLKGVDSTLKIQPAKLEDSAVYLCASSLNTGRWEDTQYFGPGTRLTVL.

The gene calls are TRBV6-2 or TRBV6-3 and TRBJ1-5; unclear D gene. V was shortened by 6 bases and J by 4 bases, with 10 bases between the two germline ends. CDR1 is MNHEY, CDR2 SVGEGT, per germline. The CDR3 length is 13 residues. The CDR3 nucleotides read TGTGCCAGCAGGTCGTCGGCAAATCAGCCCCAGCATTTT. Translated: CASRSSANQPQHF.

The chain combines TRBV2 with TRBJ2-1; 9 bases map to TRBD1. CDR3 length: 15 residues. V was clipped by 0 bases and J by 9 bases; unmatched bases: 6. Germline V gene lookup returns CDR1 SNHLY and CDR2 FYNNEI. The CDR3 DNA reads TGTGCCAGCAGTGAAGCAGGGACAGGGCTACGTGAGCAGTTCTTC. This gives the protein CASSEAGTGLREQFF.

The chain joins TRBV5-8 to TRBJ2-1; 10 bases agree with TRBD2. Trimming cost V 0 bases and J 9 bases; bases outside gene matches: 9. Per the germline V gene, CDR1 is SGHTS and CDR2 is YDEGEE. This CDR3 has 16 residues. The CDR3 DNA is TGTGCCAGCAGCTTGGCCCTAGCGGGAGTGGGAAGTGAGCAGTTCTTC. It is translated as CASSLALAGVGSEQFF.

This chain joins TRBV7-9 and TRBJ2-5; 7 bases are a match to TRBD2. The CDR3 extends over 14 amino acids. Trimming cost V 1 base and J 5 bases; bases outside gene matches: 4. From germline, CDR1 is SEHNR and CDR2 FQNEAQ (reference sequence). CDR3 region: CASSLGTSVETQYF. The CDR3, as DNA: TGTGCCAGCAGCTTAGGCACTAGCGTGGAGACCCAGTACTTC.

In its sample, this clonotype was seen once. The chain joins TRBV27 to TRBJ2-3, with unresolved D. Trimming cost V 6 bases and J 1 base, with 8 bases left between them. The CDR3 contains 13 residues. Germline V CDR1 and CDR2: MNHEY, SMNVEV (reference sequence). The CDR3 spells CASSQRRTDTQYF. In DNA form, the CDR3 reads TGTGCCAGCAGCCAAAGACGCACAGATACGCAGTATTTT.

This clonotype was counted between two and nine times. The chain is built from TRBV3-1 and TRBJ2-7, with a weak D call TRBD2 (6 bases). Trimming took 1 base from V and 4 from J, leaving 17 bases between them. CDR3 length: 16 residues. Germline loops: CDR1 LGHDT, CDR2 YNNKEL (reference sequence). The CDR3 nucleotides are TGTGCCAGCAGCCAAGGGTTTGCGGGAACGGTTTACGAGCAGTACTTC. This codes for CASSQGFAGTVYEQYF.

The V and J genes are TRBV6-2 or TRBV6-3 and TRBJ1-5, with 11 bases lining up with TRBD1. CDR1 and CDR2 from the germline V gene are MNHEY and SVGEGT. J was trimmed by 6 bases and V by 2 bases; bases with no gene match: 3. The CDR3 covers 15 residues. In DNA, the CDR3 is TGTGCCAGCAGTTACGCGGACAGGGGGCCTCAGCCCCAGCATTTT. Protein sequence: CASSYADRGPQPQHF.

This clonotype was detected a few times. The junction differs from germline at one of its ends, possibly a read error. This chain uses TRBV7-2 with TRBJ2-5, with a tentative D call TRBD2 (6 bases). This CDR3 is 15 amino acids long. CDR1 is SGHTA and CDR2 is FQGNSA in the germline V gene. CDR3 in amino acids: CASSLASSAGETQYF. DNA of the CDR3: TGTGCCAGCAGCCTAGCGTCCTCGGCCGGGGAGACCCAGTACTTC.

This clonotype appeared many times. This sequence joins TRBV7-9 and TRBJ2-7, with D hard to call. V dropped 5 bases and J dropped 4 bases, with 9 bases sitting between them. The germline gives CDR1 SEHNR, CDR2 FQNEAQ (reference sequence). There are 12 residues in the CDR3. The CDR3 DNA follows: TGTGCCAGCAGCCTTTGGGGATACGAGCAGTACTTC. Residues: CASSLWGYEQYF.

The chain links TRBV7-9 to TRBJ1-2; maybe TRBD1 (6 bases). This CDR3 has 16 amino acids. Germline V CDR1 and CDR2: SEHNR, FQNEAQ (reference sequence). V lost 0 bases and J 7 bases, leaving 18 bases between the germline ends. CDR3 region: CASSLAPGRGESGYTF. In DNA, the CDR3 is TGTGCCAGCAGCTTAGCGCCGGGCAGGGGAGAATCTGGCTACACCTTC.

V is TRBV24-1 and J is TRBJ2-5; 13 nucleotides align to TRBD2. V trimming: 2 bases; J trimming: 5 bases; junction bases outside the gene matches: 7. This CDR3 is built from 17 residues. Germline CDR1 KGHDR, CDR2 SFDVKD. DNA of the CDR3: TGTGCCACCAGTGATTCCGGGACTAGCGGGACCCCCGAGACCCAGTACTTC. Its translation is CATSDSGTSGTPETQYF.

This clonotype was counted only a few times. V is TRBV5-4 and J is TRBJ2-1, with 9 bases identical to TRBD2. Trimming removed 4 bases from V and 3 bases from J; junction bases left unmatched: 5. The germline V gene encodes CDR1 SGHNT and CDR2 YYREEE (reference sequence). The CDR3 covers 15 residues. The chain's CDR3 is CASSPQRGVYNEQFF. As DNA, the CDR3 is TGTGCCAGCAGCCCTCAGCGGGGGGTCTACAATGAGCAGTTCTTC.

This clonotype was detected a few times. The chain carries TRBV2 and TRBJ1-2, with D possibly TRBD1 on 6 matching bases. CDR1 and CDR2 (germline): SNHLY, FYNNEI. The CDR3 consists of 13 residues. With 4 bases removed from V and 10 bases from J, the gap between germline ends came to 16 bases. The CDR3 spells CASSVWGLNVYTF. CDR3 DNA sequence: TGTGCCAGCAGTGTTTGGGGGCTTAATGTCTACACCTTC.

The CDR3, as DNA: TGCGCCAGCAGTGAGTCGACTTACGAGCAGTACTTC. This codes for CASSESTYEQYF. The chain recombines TRBV10-2 with TRBJ2-7; D gene ambiguous. The germline CDR1 and CDR2 sequences are WSHSY and SAAADI. V was trimmed by 0 bases and J by 4 bases, leaving 4 bases between them. This CDR3 region has 12 residues.

This clonotype was detected a few times. V and J are TRBV5-6 and TRBJ2-5; no clear D gene. This CDR3 has 12 residues. Trimming removed 0 bases at V and 9 bases at J, with 9 bases between. Germline V lookup: CDR1 SGHDT, CDR2 YYEEEE. CDR3 coding DNA: TGTGCCAGCAGCTTGGGGGTTAGGGCCCAGTACTTC. Amino acid sequence: CASSLGVRAQYF.

The chain joins TRBV6-6 to TRBJ2-5; 9 bases match TRBD1. V was pared by 7 bases and J by 2 bases, with 5 bases of the junction left unmatched. Germline V gene sequence: CDR1 MNHNY, CDR2 SVGAGI (reference sequence). This CDR3 is 14 amino acids long. The CDR3 DNA follows: TGTGCCAGCACCCTGGACAGGGGTCAAGAGACCCAGTACTTC. Translating gives CASTLDRGQETQYF.

The gene calls are TRBV30 and TRBJ1-2, with D possibly TRBD1 on 6 matching bases. Germline assignment: CDR1 GTSNPN and CDR2 SVGIG (reference sequence). The CDR3 is 11 amino acids. Trimming pared 4 bases from V and 9 bases from J, leaving 12 bases between. As DNA, the CDR3 is TGTGCCTGGAAAGTCCAGGGGCGCTACACCTTC. Translation gives CAWKVQGRYTF.

This clonotype was seen ten or more times. The chain employs TRBV7-8 and TRBJ2-2; D gene uncertain. This CDR3 region has 16 residues. V lost 1 base, J lost 1 base, and 10 bases lay in between. Germline V gene sequence: CDR1 SGHVS, CDR2 FQNEAQ. The CDR3 DNA reads as TGTGCCAGCAGCTTAGGTCGCAGAGAGAACACCGGGGAGCTGTTTTTT. It translates to CASSLGRRENTGELFF. The complete variable domain, with remaining parts taken from reference TRBV7-8 and TRBJ2-2, reads GAGVSQSPRYKVAKRGQDVALRCDPISGHVSLFWYQQALGQGPEFLTYFQNEAQLDKSGLPSDRFFAERPEGSVSTLKIQRTQQEDSAVYLCASSLGRRENTGELFFGEGSRLTVL.

In this sample, this clonotype turned up a few times. The CDR3 DNA reads TGCAGCGTTGTGGGCGCGGGGAGCACAGATACGCAGTATTTT. This codes for CSVVGAGSTDTQYF. The V call is TRBV29-1, the J call TRBJ2-3, with D tentatively TRBD2 (6 bases). The CDR3 is 14 amino acids. Trimming removed 4 bases from V and 0 bases from J, with 11 bases in between. Germline V gene data show CDR1 as SQVTM and CDR2 as ANQGSEA.

V and J are TRBV11-2 and TRBJ2-3; 13 bases map to TRBD2. The CDR3 spans 16 residues. Germline CDR1 reads SGHAT; CDR2 reads FQNNGV. V lost 5 bases, J lost 5 bases, and 7 bases stayed unmatched. The CDR3 region is CASSPGLAGDKDTQYF. DNA of the CDR3: TGTGCCAGCAGCCCTGGACTAGCGGGAGACAAAGATACGCAGTATTTT.

V is TRBV7-2 and J is TRBJ2-3, with 8 nucleotides matching TRBD2. CDR1 and CDR2 (germline): SGHTA, FQGNSA. V lost 2 bases, J lost 2 bases, and 3 bases stayed unmatched. This CDR3 region has 15 residues. The CDR3 sequence: CASSLQRGPTDTQYF. In DNA form, the CDR3 reads TGTGCCAGCAGCTTACAGCGGGGGCCCACAGATACGCAGTATTTT.

This clonotype was seen ten or more times. CDR3 protein: CATSDFFRSTDTQYF. DNA for the CDR3: TGTGCCACCAGTGATTTTTTCCGCAGCACAGATACGCAGTATTTT. This chain joins TRBV24-1 and TRBJ2-3; no clear D. Germline loops: CDR1 KGHDR, CDR2 SFDVKD. The V and J ends lost 1 base and 0 bases respectively, with 7 bases between them. The CDR3 extends over 15 amino acids.

This clonotype was recorded at least ten times. This rearrangement joins TRBV6-1 to TRBJ2-2; D remains ambiguous. CDR1 MNHNS and CDR2 SASEGT come from the germline V gene. Trimming pared 5 bases from V and 1 base from J, leaving 2 bases between. The CDR3 has 12 amino acids. CDR3 coding DNA: TGTGCCAGCAGTCAGAACACCGGGGAGCTGTTTTTT. Translating gives CASSQNTGELFF.

This clonotype was observed many times. The CDR3 DNA is TGTGCCAGCAGTTACGGGCGATCATCCGGGGAGCTGTTTTTT. As protein: CASSYGRSSGELFF. This chain uses TRBV6-5 with TRBJ2-2; unclear D gene. The ends were cut back, 2 bases at V and 6 bases at J, with 10 bases in the middle. The CDR3 spans 14 residues. Germline assignment: CDR1 MNHEY and CDR2 SVGAGI.

V usage is TRBV12-3 or TRBV12-4 and J usage is TRBJ1-2, with D uncertain. The CDR3 spans 13 residues. Deletions cut 6 bases from V and 4 bases from J, with 12 bases between. CDR3 nucleotides: TGTGCCAGCAGAGGACTTACAAGCTATGGCTACACCTTC. Translated, it gives CASRGLTSYGYTF.

In its sample, this clonotype was seen many times. The J gene is TRBJ2-1, the V gene TRBV4-1; D ambiguous. The germline V gene has CDR1 MGHRA and CDR2 YSYEKL. This CDR3 has 16 amino acids. V lost 0 bases and J lost 0, with 9 bases in between. Here the CDR3 reads CASSQDSLSSYNEQFF. Written as DNA, the CDR3 is TGCGCCAGCAGCCAAGATTCTTTGAGCTCCTACAATGAGCAGTTCTTC.

This clonotype came up many times. V gene TRBV5-5 combines with J gene TRBJ1-3, with D possibly being TRBD1 (5 bases). V was cut by 2 bases and J by 4 bases, with 16 bases left in between. Germline CDR1 reads SGHKS; CDR2 reads YYEKEE (reference sequence). This CDR3 spans 16 amino acids. For the CDR3, the DNA is TGTGCCAGCAGCTTAGACCCAGGGCTAGGGGGAAACACCATATATTTT. This gives the protein CASSLDPGLGGNTIYF.

J is TRBJ2-5 and V is TRBV20-1; the match to TRBD2 covers 10 bases. The V gene's germline CDR1 is DFQATT and CDR2 SNEGSKA (reference sequence). The CDR3 has 15 residues. V shed 6 bases, J shed 4 bases, and the junction held 11 bases outside the gene matches. This CDR3 reads CSARLAGAPRETQYF. CDR3 DNA: TGCAGTGCGAGGCTAGCGGGGGCCCCCCGAGAGACCCAGTACTTC.